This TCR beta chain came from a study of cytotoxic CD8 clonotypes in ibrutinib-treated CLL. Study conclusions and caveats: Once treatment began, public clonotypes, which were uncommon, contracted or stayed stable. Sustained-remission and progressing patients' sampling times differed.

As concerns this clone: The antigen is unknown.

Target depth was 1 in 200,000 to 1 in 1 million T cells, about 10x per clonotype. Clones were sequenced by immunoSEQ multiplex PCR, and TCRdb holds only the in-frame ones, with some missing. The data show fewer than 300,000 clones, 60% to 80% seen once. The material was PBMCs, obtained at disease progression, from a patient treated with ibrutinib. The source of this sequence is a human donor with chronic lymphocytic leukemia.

The CDR3 protein is CASSLTPDRFSYEQYF. The CDR3 nucleotides read TGTGCCAGCAGCTTGACCCCGGACAGGTTCTCCTACGAGCAGTACTTC. The chain links TRBV5-4 to TRBJ2-7, with 7 positions matching TRBD1. There are 16 residues in the CDR3. Looked up from germline, CDR1 is SGHNT and CDR2 is YYREEE (reference sequence). The junction had 7 bases not matched to a gene; V was cut back by 1 base and J by 0 bases.